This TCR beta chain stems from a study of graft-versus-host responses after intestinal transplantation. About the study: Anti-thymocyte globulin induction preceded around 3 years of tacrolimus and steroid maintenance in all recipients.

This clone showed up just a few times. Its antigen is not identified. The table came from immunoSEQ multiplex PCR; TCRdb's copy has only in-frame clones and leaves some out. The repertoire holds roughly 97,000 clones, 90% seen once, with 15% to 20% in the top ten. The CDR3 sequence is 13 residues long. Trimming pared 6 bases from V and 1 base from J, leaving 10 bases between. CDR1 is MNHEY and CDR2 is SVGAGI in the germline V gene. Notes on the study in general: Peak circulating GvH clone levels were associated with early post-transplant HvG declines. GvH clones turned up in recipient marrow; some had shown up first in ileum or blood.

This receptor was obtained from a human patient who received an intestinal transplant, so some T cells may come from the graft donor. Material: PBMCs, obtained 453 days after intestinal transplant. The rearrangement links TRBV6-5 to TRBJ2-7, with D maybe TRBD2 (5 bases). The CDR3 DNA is TGTGCCAGCAGCCCCGGGGAGTCCTACGAGCAGTACTTC. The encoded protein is CASSPGESYEQYF.